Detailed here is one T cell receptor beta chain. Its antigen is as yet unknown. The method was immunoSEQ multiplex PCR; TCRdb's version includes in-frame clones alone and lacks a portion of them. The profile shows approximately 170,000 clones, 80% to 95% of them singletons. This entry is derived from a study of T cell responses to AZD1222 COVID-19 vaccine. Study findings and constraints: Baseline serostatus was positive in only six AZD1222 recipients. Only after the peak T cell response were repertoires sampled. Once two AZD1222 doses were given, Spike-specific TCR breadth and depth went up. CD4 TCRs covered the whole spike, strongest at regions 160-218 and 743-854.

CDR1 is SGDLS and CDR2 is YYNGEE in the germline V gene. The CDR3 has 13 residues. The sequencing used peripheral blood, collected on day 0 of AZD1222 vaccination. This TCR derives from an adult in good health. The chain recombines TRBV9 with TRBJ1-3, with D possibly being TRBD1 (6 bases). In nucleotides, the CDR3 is TGTGCGTCGGGGGCTTTAGGTGGAAACACCATATATTTT. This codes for CASGALGGNTIYF.